The 2 T cell receptor beta chains in this list originate from one sample, sequenced in a study of PD-L1 blockade in urothelial cancer. Some clones are missing from TCRdb's copy, which holds only in-frame ones; the method was immunoSEQ multiplex PCR. The profile shows fewer than 75,000 clones, around 90% of them singletons. Time point: pretreatment peripheral blood. Sequencing was performed on PBMCs, taken around atezolizumab (anti-PD-L1) treatment. These receptors were taken from a man aged 70-80 years with urothelial cancer.

This sequence joins TRBV7-9 and TRBJ1-1, with D uncertain. Germline lookup yields CDR1 SEHNR and CDR2 FQNEAQ (reference sequence). V lost 5 bases to trimming and J lost 0 bases, with 7 bases between them. The CDR3 totals 13 residues. CDR3 sequence (DNA): TGTGCCAGCAGCGCGCAGGTGAACACTGAAGCTTTCTTT. It codes for CASSAQVNTEAFF.

In its sample, this clone was seen once. The CDR3 loop is CASSPPSTSTDTQYF. As DNA, the CDR3 is TGTGCCAGCAGCCCACCTAGCACAAGCACAGATACGCAGTATTTT. V usage is TRBV28 and J usage is TRBJ2-3, with D possibly TRBD2 on 5 matching bases. The CDR3 sequence is 15 residues long. Trimming removed 6 bases at V and 0 bases at J, with 13 bases between. Germline CDR1 is MDHEN and CDR2 is SYDVKM.